The present T cell receptor (beta chain) was sequenced within a study of T-cell reconstitution after alpha-beta-depleted transplantation in children. Findings of the study overall: After one year, T-cell counts and TCRbeta diversity mostly came from new T cells.

Unique molecular identifiers featured in how the TCRbeta library was prepared. TCRdb reanalysed the PCR reads using MiXCR and keeps one entry per CDR3 protein. The table has about 980,000 distinct CDR3 sequences, around 30% seen once. The germline gives CDR1 SGHRS, CDR2 YFSETQ. Deletions cut 0 bases from V and 4 bases from J, with 13 bases between. There are 16 residues in the CDR3. This clonotype has more than one count but fewer than ten. Its antigen remains unknown. The source material was PBMCs, mostly from graft donor cells, sampled 360 days after TCRalphabeta/CD19-depleted stem cell transplant. This chain uses TRBV5-1 with TRBJ2-2; either TRBD1 or TRBD2 may fit D (5 bases each). This clonotype originated in a boy under two years old who had a stem cell transplant for SCID, so the T cells may come from the graft donor. CDR3 loop: CASSLVARDLTGELFF. CDR3 nucleotides: TGCGCCAGCAGCTTGGTCGCCAGGGACCTCACCGGGGAGCTGTTTTTT.